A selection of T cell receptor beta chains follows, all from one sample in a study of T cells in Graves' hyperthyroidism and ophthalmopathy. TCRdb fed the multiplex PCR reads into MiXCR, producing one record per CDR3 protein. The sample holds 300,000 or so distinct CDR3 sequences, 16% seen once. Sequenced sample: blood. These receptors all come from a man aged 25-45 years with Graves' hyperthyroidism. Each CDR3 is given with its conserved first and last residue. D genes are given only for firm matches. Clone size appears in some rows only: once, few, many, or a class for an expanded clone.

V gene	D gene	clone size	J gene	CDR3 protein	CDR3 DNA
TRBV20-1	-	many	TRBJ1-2	CSARDGDRRYGYTF	TGCAGTGCTAGAGATGGGGATCGAAGATATGGCTACACCTTC
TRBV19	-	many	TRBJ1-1	CASRTANTEAFF	TGTGCCAGTAGGACGGCGAACACTGAAGCTTTCTTT
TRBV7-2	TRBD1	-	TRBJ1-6	CASSTGTGYDSPLHF	TGTGCCAGCAGCACCGGGACAGGGTACGATTCACCCCTCCACTTT
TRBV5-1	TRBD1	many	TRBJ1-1	CASSLGDRGGAFF	TGCGCCAGCAGCTTGGGGGACAGGGGCGGAGCTTTCTTT
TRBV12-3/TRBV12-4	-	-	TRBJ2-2	CASSFDGTGELFF	TGTGCCAGCAGTTTCGACGGCACCGGGGAGCTGTTTTTT
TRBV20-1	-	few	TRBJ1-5	CSASSTTLGQPQHF	TGCAGTGCTAGTTCTACGACGCTTGGTCAGCCCCAGCATTTT
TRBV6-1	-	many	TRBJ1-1	CASRPYMNTEAFF	TGTGCCAGCAGGCCCTACATGAACACTGAAGCTTTCTTT
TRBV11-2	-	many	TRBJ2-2	CASSLEARVGVELFF	TGTGCCAGCAGCTTAGAGGCTAGGGTCGGTGTGGAGCTGTTTTTT
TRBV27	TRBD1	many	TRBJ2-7	CASSQPGGTGIYEQYF	TGTGCCAGCAGTCAACCCGGGGGGACAGGGATCTACGAGCAGTACTTC
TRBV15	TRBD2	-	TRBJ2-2	CATSSSRLAENTGELFF	TGTGCCACCAGCAGCTCAAGGCTAGCGGAGAACACCGGGGAGCTGTTTTTT
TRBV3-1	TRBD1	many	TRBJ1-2	CASSQGGQANYGYTF	TGTGCCAGCAGCCAGGGAGGACAGGCTAACTATGGCTACACCTTC
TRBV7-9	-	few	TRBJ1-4	CASRVRDGSNEKLFF	TGTGCCAGCAGAGTCCGGGACGGATCTAATGAAAAACTGTTTTTT
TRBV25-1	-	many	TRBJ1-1	CASSFGSANTEAFF	TGTGCCAGCAGTTTCGGGTCGGCTAACACTGAAGCTTTCTTT
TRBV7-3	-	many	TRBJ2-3	CASSHATGTTDTQYF	TGTGCCAGCAGTCACGCGACAGGAACCACAGATACGCAGTATTTT
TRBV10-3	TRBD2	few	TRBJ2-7	CATGERELSYEQYF	TGTGCCACCGGGGAGCGGGAGTTGAGCTACGAGCAGTACTTC
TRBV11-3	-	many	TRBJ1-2	CASSLSSDYGYTF	TGTGCCAGCAGCTTATCGTCGGACTATGGCTACACCTTC
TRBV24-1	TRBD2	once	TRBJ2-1	CATSGGTSGRLNEQFF	TGTGCCACCAGCGGCGGGACTAGCGGGAGGTTAAATGAGCAGTTCTTC
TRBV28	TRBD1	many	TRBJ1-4	CASKTGRYHAYNEKLFF	TGTGCCAGCAAGACAGGGCGATATCATGCGTATAATGAAAAACTGTTTTTT
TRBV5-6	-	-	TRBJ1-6	CASSLGLVDSPLHF	TGTGCCAGCAGCTTGGGACTCGTCGATTCACCCCTCCACTTT
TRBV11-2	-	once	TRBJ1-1	CASSQGMESGAFF	TGTGCCAGCAGCCAAGGGATGGAGTCTGGAGCTTTCTTT
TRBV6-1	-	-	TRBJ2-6	CASQQWSSSGANVLTF	TGTGCCAGCCAACAGTGGTCTAGCTCTGGGGCCAACGTCCTGACTTTC
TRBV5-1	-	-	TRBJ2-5	CASSFNGQETQYF	TGCGCCAGCAGCTTTAATGGGCAAGAGACCCAGTACTTC
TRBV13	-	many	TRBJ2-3	CASSVERSPVDTQYF	TGTGCCAGCAGCGTCGAGCGGAGCCCGGTAGATACGCAGTATTTT
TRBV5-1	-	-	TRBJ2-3	CASSSQGLTDTQYF	TGCGCCAGCAGCTCACAGGGACTCACAGATACGCAGTATTTT
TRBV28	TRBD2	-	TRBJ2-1	CASSSSGIPHGIF	TGTGCCAGCAGTTCTAGCGGGATTCCCCACGGGATCTTC
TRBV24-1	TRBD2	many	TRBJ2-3	CATSDPQTSGTLMDTQYF	TGTGCCACCAGTGACCCGCAGACTAGCGGGACCCTCATGGATACGCAGTATTTT
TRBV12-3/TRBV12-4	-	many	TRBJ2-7	CASKASAYEQYF	TGTGCCAGCAAGGCCAGTGCCTACGAGCAGTACTTC